The sequence of this T cell receptor beta chain was determined in a study of shared clonotypes between healthy human individuals. Looking at the study overall: The donor group consisted of two women and three men, aged 18 to 49. The study used three CD4 naive, three CD4 memory, two CD8 naive and one CD8 memory plate per donor. Study-wide results and limits: Naive subsets tended to show greater estimated richness than memory subsets.

CD8 memory merged CD45RO+ with CCR7-negative CD45RA+ TemRA cells. With regard to this clone: Its antigen is not known.

The data were produced by immunoSEQ multiplex PCR, yet TCRdb's version contains in-frame clones alone and is incomplete. This table holds approximately 320,000 clones, around 90% found once. The TCR was taken from a man between 18 and 35 years old in good health. Sequencing input: memory CD8+ T cells sorted from blood. Indicated subset: CD45RO+ cells pooled with CCR7-negative TemRA cells.

The CDR3 DNA sequence: TGCGCCATCGACACCGGGGAGCTGTTTTTT. Its protein product is CAIDTGELFF. The chain recombines TRBV10-1 with TRBJ2-2; no definite D call. V was pared by 10 bases and J by 3 bases, with 3 bases between. This CDR3 is 10 amino acids long. CDR1 is WNHNN and CDR2 is SYGVQD in the germline V gene (reference sequence).